This section outlines one TCR beta chain sequence together with its context. Its target is not known. The V and J ends lost 5 bases and 3 bases respectively, with 16 bases between them. CDR1 SGHNT and CDR2 YENEEA come from the germline V gene. The CDR3 sequence is 15 residues long. The PCR made use of 60 Vbeta and 13 Jbeta primers. Some clones are missing from TCRdb's copy, which holds only in-frame ones; the method was immunoSEQ multiplex PCR. Seen here are about 120,000 clones, more than 70% observed once, and the top ten hold less than 4.5%. This sample was taken from a study of cytomegalovirus exposure and HLA in healthy donors. Study-wide findings and caveats: High specificity and sensitivity for cytomegalovirus status were reported for the classifier. From TCR beta sequences, most subjects' HLA-A and HLA-B alleles were reportedly predicted accurately. Near-uniform donor sequencing depth was presumed by presence/absence analyses. Some public TCRs appeared in many individuals, while most sequences were rare.

The sample consisted of PBMCs. This chain uses TRBV11-3 with TRBJ1-1; TRBD1 might be the D (5 bases). This TCR was recovered from a man aged 30-40 years in good health and CMV-seronegative. In DNA, the CDR3 is TGTGCCAGCAGCCCCGCAGCAGGCAGGGACACTGAAGCTTTCTTT. This encodes CASSPAAGRDTEAFF.